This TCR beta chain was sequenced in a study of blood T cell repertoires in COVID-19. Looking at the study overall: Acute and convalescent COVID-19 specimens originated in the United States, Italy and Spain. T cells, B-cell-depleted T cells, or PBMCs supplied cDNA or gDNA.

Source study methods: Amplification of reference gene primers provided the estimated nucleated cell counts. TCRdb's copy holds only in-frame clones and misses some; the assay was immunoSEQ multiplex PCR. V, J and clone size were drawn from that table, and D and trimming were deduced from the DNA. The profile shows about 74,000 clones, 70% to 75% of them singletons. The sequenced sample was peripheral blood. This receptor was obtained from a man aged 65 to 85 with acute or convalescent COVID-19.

As DNA, the CDR3 is TGTGCCAGCAGCCCCGGGGGTGGTCAGTACTTC. Protein: CASSPGGGQYF. The chain joins TRBV6-5 to TRBJ2-5; D may be TRBD2 (6 bases). This CDR3 spans 11 amino acids. CDR1 and CDR2 (germline): MNHEY, SVGAGI. V was clipped by 6 bases and J by 11 bases, with 13 bases between them.